Listed below are T cell receptor beta chains from one sample, sequenced in a study of breast tumors, draining lymph nodes, adjacent tissues. TCRdb reprocessed the multiplex PCR reads via MiXCR and lists one record per CDR3 protein. Of around 290,000 distinct CDR3 sequences in the sample, over 25% were seen once. Input material: axillary lymph node tissue. Receptor source: a female donor with breast cancer. Some clones in this sample may be carry-over from other donors' samples. CDR3s include the opening cysteine and the closing phenylalanine or tryptophan. Fields, in order: clone size, D gene, V gene, J gene, CDR3 DNA, CDR3 protein. A D gene is named only where the DNA matches it firmly. Clone size is shown for a subset of rows, as once, few, many or a class of expanded clone.

>many|TRBD1|TRBV25-1|TRBJ2-1
TGTGCCAGTCGGACAGGGGGCAATGAGCAGTTCTTC
CASRTGGNEQFF
>few|NA|TRBV7-2|TRBJ2-5
TGTGCCAGCAGCAAGTACAGGGGGGGGGGGGTTTGGGACCTGCTGGAGACCCAGTACTTC
CASSKYRGGGVWDLLETQYF
>NA|NA|TRBV30|TRBJ1-2
TGTGCCTGGAGTGAAGGGGGGACGGCGCACACCTTC
CAWSEGGTAHTF
>many|NA|TRBV5-4|TRBJ2-7
TGTGCCAGCAGCACCCTGGGGGTACACTACGAGCAGTACTTC
CASSTLGVHYEQYF
>few|TRBD1|TRBV5-5|TRBJ2-7
TGTGCCAGCAGCAACTCCGGGACAGGGTTTCGATTTTGGTCCTACGAGCAGTACTTC
CASSNSGTGFRFWSYEQYF
>many|NA|TRBV6-1|TRBJ1-5
TGTGCCAGCTCACGGGGGAATTATCAGCCCCAGCATTTT
CASSRGNYQPQHF
>NA|TRBD2|TRBV11-3|TRBJ2-5
TGTGCCGGCAGCTTAAGACTAGCGGGAGACCAAGAGACCCAGTACTTC
CAGSLRLAGDQETQYF
>many|NA|TRBV11-2|TRBJ2-7
TGTGCCAGCAGCCCCGTACGTGGCCGGAATAACGAGCAGTACTTC
CASSPVRGRNNEQYF
>many|TRBD1|TRBV5-1|TRBJ1-4
TGCGCCAGCAGCCGGGGACAGGGGAATGAAAAACTGTTTTTT
CASSRGQGNEKLFF
>NA|NA|TRBV7-8|TRBJ2-7
TGTGCCGGCAGCTTTGGGACGGACGAGCGCTACGAGCAGTACTTC
CAGSFGTDERYEQYF
>many|TRBD2|TRBV4-1|TRBJ2-7
TGCGCCAGCAGCCAATCCTTTGCGGGACTAGCGGAGGGGCAGTACTTC
CASSQSFAGLAEGQYF
>many|NA|TRBV7-3|TRBJ1-2
TGTGCCAGCAGCTTGTCCGAGGGGCCTCTGGGAGGCTACACCTTC
CASSLSEGPLGGYTF
>many|TRBD2|TRBV7-3|TRBJ2-1
TGTGCCAGCAGCCCCAGCGGGACTAGCGGGAGAGGTGAGCAGTTCTTC
CASSPSGTSGRGEQFF
>many|TRBD1|TRBV5-1|TRBJ1-5
TGCGCCAGCAGCCCACAGGGGTTAAGCAATCAGCCCCAGCATTTT
CASSPQGLSNQPQHF
>few|NA|TRBV12-2|TRBJ2-1
TGTGCAAGTCGCACTCGACTAGCGGGATTTGGAAATGAGCAGTTCTTC
CASRTRLAGFGNEQFF
>many|NA|TRBV7-8|TRBJ2-1
TGTGCCAGCAGCCCCCGGCGGAACTCTGAGCAGTTCTTC
CASSPRRNSEQFF
>many|NA|TRBV6-5|TRBJ1-5
TGTGCCAGCAGTCCCGATCAGGGCAATCAGCCCCAGCATTTT
CASSPDQGNQPQHF
>many|NA|TRBV7-8|TRBJ2-1
TGTGCCAGCAGCTTAGTTGTGAGCTCCTACAATGAGCAGTTCTTC
CASSLVVSSYNEQFF
>many|TRBD1|TRBV7-6|TRBJ1-5
TGTGCCAGCAGCTTAGAGGGGGCGGAAGGTCAGCCCCAGCATTTT
CASSLEGAEGQPQHF
>NA|NA|TRBV7-2|TRBJ2-1
TGTGCCAGCAGCGCCGGCAATGAGCAGTTCTTC
CASSAGNEQFF
>many|NA|TRBV6-1|TRBJ2-7
TGTGCCAGCACCTGGGACGGCCCCTACGAGCAGTACTTC
CASTWDGPYEQYF
>many|TRBD1|TRBV20-1|TRBJ1-5
TGCAGTGCTAGAGATCTCGGGAAACAGGGGAGTGGAAGCAATCAGCCCCAGCATTTT
CSARDLGKQGSGSNQPQHF
>NA|TRBD1|TRBV2|TRBJ2-3
TGTGCCAGCAGCCTACAATCCGGGACAGGGAACAATGAGCAGTATTTT
CASSLQSGTGNNEQYF
>NA|NA|TRBV28|TRBJ2-3
TGTGCCAGCGGGCGCGGCACAGATACGCAGTATTTT
CASGRGTDTQYF
>many|TRBD1|TRBV5-8|TRBJ1-2
TGTGCCAGCAGCTTGACAGGGGAAGTAGATGGCTACACCTTC
CASSLTGEVDGYTF
>many|NA|TRBV20-1|TRBJ2-3
TGCAGTGCTAGAATCCAGGGAGGCAGCACAGATACGCAGTATTTT
CSARIQGGSTDTQYF
>many|NA|TRBV7-8|TRBJ2-5
TGTGCCAGCAGCAAAAGAAGGGAAGAGACCCAGTACTTC
CASSKRREETQYF
>NA|TRBD2|TRBV10-1|TRBJ2-1
TGCGCCAGCAGTGGGACTAGCGGTACCTACAATGAGCAGTTCTTC
CASSGTSGTYNEQFF
>NA|TRBD1|TRBV15|TRBJ2-6
TGTGCCACCAGCGGGACCGGGACAGGGAAAAAGGCTGGGGCCAACGTCCTGACTTTC
CATSGTGTGKKAGANVLTF
>many|TRBD2|TRBV7-2|TRBJ2-1
TGTGCCAGCAGCGCCACGGGGACTAGCGTTTACAATGAGCAGTTCTTC
CASSATGTSVYNEQFF
>many|TRBD2|TRBV20-1|TRBJ2-7
TGCAGTGCTCCTACTAGCGGGAGTCCCAGACTTTACTTC
CSAPTSGSPRLYF
>many|NA|TRBV5-6|TRBJ2-3
TGTGCCAGCAGCTTGGTTCGGAATACGCAGTATTTT
CASSLVRNTQYF
>many|TRBD2|TRBV9|TRBJ2-3
TGTGCCAGCAGCACGGGACTAGCGGGAGTAGGAGATACGCAGTATTTT
CASSTGLAGVGDTQYF
>many|TRBD1|TRBV9|TRBJ1-2
TGTGCCAGCAGCTACCAGGACAGGGCGGATGGCTACACCTTC
CASSYQDRADGYTF
>many|TRBD2|TRBV19|TRBJ2-1
TGTGCCAGTAGTATAGAGAGGTTAGCGGGAGGCGGGAGGAATGAGCAGTTCTTC
CASSIERLAGGGRNEQFF
>once|TRBD1|TRBV9|TRBJ2-2
TGTGCCAGCAGCTACCGGGACAGGGGGCCCCTCTCTACCGGGGAGCTGTTTTTT
CASSYRDRGPLSTGELFF
>NA|NA|TRBV19|TRBJ1-4
NA
CAWAEGSDEKLLF
>many|NA|TRBV19|TRBJ1-2
TGTGCCAGTAGTCTCCGAGGTATTGGCTACACCTTC
CASSLRGIGYTF
>NA|TRBD1|TRBV7-9|TRBJ1-2
TGTGCCAGCAGCCGTCGGACAGGGGAAAACTATGGCTACACCTTC
CASSRRTGENYGYTF
>many|NA|TRBV10-3|TRBJ2-7
TGTGCCATCAGTGACCCAAAGGGCGCCGAGCAGTACTTC
CAISDPKGAEQYF
>many|NA|TRBV7-2|TRBJ1-4
TGTGCCAGCAGCTTAGGAGCTAATGAAAAACTGTTTTTT
CASSLGANEKLFF
>few|TRBD1|TRBV6-5|TRBJ2-7
TGTGCCAGCAGTTACGCCGGGACAGGGACCTACGAGCAGTACTTC
CASSYAGTGTYEQYF
>many|NA|TRBV19|TRBJ2-7
TGTGCCAGTAGTACCGCTAGTCTACCCTACGAGCAGTACTTC
CASSTASLPYEQYF
>many|TRBD2|TRBV20-1|TRBJ2-3
TGCAGTGCTGGGACTAGCGGGATCACAGATACGCAGTATTTT
CSAGTSGITDTQYF
>many|TRBD2|TRBV10-3|TRBJ2-3
TGTGCCATCAGTGAGTCAATAGCGGGCCGCACAGATACGCAGTATTTT
CAISESIAGRTDTQYF
>NA|NA|TRBV6-5|TRBJ1-1
TGTGCCAGCAGACAACACCCGAACACTGAAGCTTTCTTT
CASRQHPNTEAFF
>many|NA|TRBV11-3|TRBJ2-6
TGTGCCACCCAGCCGTCCTCTGGGGCCAACGTCCTGACTTTC
CATQPSSGANVLTF
>NA|TRBD2|TRBV5-6|TRBJ2-1
TGTGCCAGCAGCCCCGGGACTAGCTCCTACAATGAGCAGCTCTTC
CASSPGTSSYNEQLF
>NA|TRBD2|TRBV24-1|TRBJ2-3
TGTGCCACCAGTGATTTGCCCCCACTAGCGAGAGCAGATACGCAGTATTTT
CATSDLPPLARADTQYF
>NA|TRBD1|TRBV7-9|TRBJ1-3
TGTGCCAGCAGCTTAGCTGGACAGGGAGGGACCAAAAACACCATATATTTT
CASSLAGQGGTKNTIYF
>many|TRBD2|TRBV5-8|TRBJ2-1
TGTGCCAGCAGCCCCGGGAGGGCTTTGGGAGAGGAGCAGTTCTTC
CASSPGRALGEEQFF
>few|NA|TRBV30|TRBJ2-7
TGTGCCTGGAGTGCCTTGGGGCAGGAGGGCGCATCCTACGAGCAGTACTTC
CAWSALGQEGASYEQYF
>many|TRBD1|TRBV20-1|TRBJ1-5
TGCAGTGCTACCGGGACAGGGAGGGGGGGACAGCAGCCCCAGCATTTT
CSATGTGRGGQQPQHF
>many|TRBD2|TRBV10-2|TRBJ2-3
TGCGCCAGCAGTGGCGGACTAGCGGGAGGGAAAGATACGCAGTATTTT
CASSGGLAGGKDTQYF
>NA|NA|TRBV3-1|TRBJ1-3
TGTGCCAGCAGCCCCCGGGGTAAAGGAAACACCATATATTTT
CASSPRGKGNTIYF